The clone carrying this T cell receptor (beta chain) was detected a few times. This entry comes from a study of cytomegalovirus exposure and HLA in healthy donors. The PCR contained 60 Vbeta and 13 Jbeta primers. The table came from immunoSEQ multiplex PCR; TCRdb's copy has only in-frame clones and leaves some out. The data contain about 89,000 clones, around 85% of them singletons. Germline trimming cut 7 bases from V and 2 bases from J; bases unmatched to any gene: 4. CDR1 SGHTA and CDR2 FQGNSA come from the germline V gene. The CDR3 consists of 14 residues. The rearrangement links TRBV7-2 to TRBJ2-3, with 9 positions matching TRBD1. Sample: PBMCs. The TCR originated in a man in his forties in good health and CMV-seropositive. DNA of the CDR3: TGTGCCAGCATCCTACAGGGGGCCACAGATACGCAGTATTTT. This encodes CASILQGATDTQYF. Together with reference TRBV7-2 and TRBJ2-3, the CDR3 gives the full variable domain: GAGVSQSPSNKVTEKGKDVELRCDPISGHTALYWYRQSLGQGLEFLIYFQGNSAPDKSGLPSDRFSAERTGGSVSTLTIQRTQQEDSAVYLCASILQGATDTQYFGPGTRLTVL.